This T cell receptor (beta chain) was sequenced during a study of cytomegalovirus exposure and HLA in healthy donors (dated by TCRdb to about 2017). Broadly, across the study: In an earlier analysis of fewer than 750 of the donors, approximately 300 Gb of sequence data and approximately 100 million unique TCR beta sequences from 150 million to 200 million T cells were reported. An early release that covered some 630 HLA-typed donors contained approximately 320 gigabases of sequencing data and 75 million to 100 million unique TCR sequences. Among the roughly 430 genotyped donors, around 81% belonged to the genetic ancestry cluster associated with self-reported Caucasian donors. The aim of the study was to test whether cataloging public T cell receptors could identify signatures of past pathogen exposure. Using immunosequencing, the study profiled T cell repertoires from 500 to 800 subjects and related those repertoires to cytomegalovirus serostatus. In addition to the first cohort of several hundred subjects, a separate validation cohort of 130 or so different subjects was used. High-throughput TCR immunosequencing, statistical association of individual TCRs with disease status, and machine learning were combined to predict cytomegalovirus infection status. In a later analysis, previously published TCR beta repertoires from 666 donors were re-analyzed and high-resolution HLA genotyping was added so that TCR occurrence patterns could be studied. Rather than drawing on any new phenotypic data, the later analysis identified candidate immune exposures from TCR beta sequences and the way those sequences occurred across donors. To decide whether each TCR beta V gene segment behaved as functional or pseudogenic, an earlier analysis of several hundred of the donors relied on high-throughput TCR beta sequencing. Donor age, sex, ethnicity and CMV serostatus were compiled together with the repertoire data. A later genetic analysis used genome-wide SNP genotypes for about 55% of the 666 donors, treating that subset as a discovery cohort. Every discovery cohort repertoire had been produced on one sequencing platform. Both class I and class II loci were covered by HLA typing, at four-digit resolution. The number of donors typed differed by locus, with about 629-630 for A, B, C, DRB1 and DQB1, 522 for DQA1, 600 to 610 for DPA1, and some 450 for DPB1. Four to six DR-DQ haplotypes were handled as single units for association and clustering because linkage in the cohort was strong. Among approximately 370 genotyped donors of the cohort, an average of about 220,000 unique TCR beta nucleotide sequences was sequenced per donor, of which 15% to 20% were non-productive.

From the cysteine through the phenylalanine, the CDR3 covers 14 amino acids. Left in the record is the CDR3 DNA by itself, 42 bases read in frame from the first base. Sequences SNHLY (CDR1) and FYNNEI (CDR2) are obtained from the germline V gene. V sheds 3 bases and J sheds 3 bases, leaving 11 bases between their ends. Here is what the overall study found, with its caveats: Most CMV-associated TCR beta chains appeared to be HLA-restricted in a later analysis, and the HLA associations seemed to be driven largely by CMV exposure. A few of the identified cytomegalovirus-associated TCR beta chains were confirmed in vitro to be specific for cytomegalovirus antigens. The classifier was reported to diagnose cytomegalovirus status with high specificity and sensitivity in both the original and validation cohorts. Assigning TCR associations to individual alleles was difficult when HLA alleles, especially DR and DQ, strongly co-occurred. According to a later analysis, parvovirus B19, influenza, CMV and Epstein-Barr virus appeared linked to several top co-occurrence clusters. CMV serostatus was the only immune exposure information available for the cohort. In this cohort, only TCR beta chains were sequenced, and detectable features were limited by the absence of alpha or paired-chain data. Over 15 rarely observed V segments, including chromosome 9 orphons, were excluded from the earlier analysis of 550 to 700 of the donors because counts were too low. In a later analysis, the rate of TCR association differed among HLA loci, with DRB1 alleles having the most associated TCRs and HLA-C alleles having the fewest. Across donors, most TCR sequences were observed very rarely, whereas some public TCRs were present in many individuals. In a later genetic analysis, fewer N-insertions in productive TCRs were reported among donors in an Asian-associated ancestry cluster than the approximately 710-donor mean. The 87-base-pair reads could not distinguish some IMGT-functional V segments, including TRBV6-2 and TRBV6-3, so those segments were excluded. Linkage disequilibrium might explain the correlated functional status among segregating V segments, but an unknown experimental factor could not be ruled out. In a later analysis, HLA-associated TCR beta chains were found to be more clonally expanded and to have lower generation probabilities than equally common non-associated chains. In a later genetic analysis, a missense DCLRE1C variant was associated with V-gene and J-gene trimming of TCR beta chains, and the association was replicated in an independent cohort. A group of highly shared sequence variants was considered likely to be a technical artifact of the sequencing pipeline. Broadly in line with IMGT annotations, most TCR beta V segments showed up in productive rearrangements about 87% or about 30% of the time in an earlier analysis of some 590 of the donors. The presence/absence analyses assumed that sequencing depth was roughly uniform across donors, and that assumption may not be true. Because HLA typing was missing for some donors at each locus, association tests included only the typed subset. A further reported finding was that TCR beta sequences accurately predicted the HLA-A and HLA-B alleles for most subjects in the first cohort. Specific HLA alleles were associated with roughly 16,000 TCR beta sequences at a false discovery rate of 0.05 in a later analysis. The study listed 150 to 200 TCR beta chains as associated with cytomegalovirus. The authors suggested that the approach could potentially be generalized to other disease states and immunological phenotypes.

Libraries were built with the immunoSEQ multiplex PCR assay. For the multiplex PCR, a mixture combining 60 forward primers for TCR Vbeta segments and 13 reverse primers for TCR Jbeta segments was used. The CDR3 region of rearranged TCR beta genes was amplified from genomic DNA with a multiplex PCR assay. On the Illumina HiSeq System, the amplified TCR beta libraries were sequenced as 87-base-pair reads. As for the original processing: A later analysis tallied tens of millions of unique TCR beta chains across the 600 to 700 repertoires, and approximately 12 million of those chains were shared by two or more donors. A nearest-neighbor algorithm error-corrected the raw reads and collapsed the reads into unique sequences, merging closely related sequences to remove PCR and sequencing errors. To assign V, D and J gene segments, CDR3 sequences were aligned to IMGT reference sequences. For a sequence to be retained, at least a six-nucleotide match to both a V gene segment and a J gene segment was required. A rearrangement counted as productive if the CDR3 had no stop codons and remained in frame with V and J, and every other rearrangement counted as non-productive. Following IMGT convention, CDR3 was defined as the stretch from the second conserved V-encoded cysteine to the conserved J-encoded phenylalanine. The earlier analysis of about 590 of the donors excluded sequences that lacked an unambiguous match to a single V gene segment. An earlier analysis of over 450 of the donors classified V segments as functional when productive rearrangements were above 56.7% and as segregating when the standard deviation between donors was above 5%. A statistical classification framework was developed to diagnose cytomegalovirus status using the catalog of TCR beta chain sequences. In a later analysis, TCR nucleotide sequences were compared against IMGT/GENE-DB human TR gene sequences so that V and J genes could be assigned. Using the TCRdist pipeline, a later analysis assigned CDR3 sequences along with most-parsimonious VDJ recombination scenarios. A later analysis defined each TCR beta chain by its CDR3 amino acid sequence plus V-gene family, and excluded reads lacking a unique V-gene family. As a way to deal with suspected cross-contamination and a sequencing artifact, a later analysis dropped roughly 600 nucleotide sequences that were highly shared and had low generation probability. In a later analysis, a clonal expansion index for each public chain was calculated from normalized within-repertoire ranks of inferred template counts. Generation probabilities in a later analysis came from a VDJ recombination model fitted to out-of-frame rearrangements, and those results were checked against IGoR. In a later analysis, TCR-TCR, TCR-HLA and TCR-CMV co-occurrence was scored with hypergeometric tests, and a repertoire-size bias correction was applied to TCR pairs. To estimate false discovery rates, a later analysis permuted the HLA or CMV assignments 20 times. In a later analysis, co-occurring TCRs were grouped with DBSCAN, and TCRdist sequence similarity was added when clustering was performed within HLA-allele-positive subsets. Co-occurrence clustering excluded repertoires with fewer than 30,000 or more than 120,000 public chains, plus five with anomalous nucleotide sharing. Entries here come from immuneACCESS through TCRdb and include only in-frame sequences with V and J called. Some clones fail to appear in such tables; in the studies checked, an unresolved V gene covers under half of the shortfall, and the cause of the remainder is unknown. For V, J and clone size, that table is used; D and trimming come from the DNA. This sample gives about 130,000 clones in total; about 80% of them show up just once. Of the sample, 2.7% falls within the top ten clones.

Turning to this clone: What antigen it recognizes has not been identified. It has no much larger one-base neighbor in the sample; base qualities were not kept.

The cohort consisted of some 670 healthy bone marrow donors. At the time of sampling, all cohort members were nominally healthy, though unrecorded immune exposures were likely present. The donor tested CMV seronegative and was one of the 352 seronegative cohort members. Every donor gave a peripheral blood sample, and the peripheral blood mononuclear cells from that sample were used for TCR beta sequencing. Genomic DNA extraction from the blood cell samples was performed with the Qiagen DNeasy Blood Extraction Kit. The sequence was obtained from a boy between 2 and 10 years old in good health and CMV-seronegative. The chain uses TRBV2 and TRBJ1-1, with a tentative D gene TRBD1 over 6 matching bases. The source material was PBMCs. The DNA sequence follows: TGTGCCAGCAGTGACAGGGGAGAGGACACTGAAGCTTTCTTT. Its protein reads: CASSDRGEDTEAFF.